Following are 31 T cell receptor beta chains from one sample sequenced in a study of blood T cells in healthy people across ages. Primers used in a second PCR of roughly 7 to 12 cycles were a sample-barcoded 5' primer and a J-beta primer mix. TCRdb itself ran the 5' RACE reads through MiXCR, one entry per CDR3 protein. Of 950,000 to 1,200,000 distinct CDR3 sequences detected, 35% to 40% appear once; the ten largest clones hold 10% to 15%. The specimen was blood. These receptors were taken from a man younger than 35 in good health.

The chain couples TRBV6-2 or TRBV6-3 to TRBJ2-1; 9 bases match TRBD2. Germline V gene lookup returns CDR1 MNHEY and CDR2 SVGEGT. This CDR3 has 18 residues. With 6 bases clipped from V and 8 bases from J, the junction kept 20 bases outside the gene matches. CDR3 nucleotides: TGTGCCAGCAGCCCGACTGGGGTTTTGGCGGGGGGGCTGCATGAGCAGTTCTTC. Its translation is CASSPTGVLAGGLHEQFF.

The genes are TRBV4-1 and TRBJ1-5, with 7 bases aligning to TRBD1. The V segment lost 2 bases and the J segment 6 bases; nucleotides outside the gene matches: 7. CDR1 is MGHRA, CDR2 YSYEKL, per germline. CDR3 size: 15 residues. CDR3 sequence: CASSQLNRGGQPQHF. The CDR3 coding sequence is TGCGCCAGCAGCCAACTTAACAGGGGTGGTCAGCCCCAGCATTTT.

The CDR3 bases are TGTGCCAGCATTGGGGCGGATCCGGAAAGTATCACCGGGGAGCTGTTTTTT. Its translation: CASIGADPESITGELFF. The V call is TRBV6-1, the J call TRBJ2-2, with D possibly matching TRBD1 (5 bases). V gave up 7 bases and J gave up 4 bases, with 22 bases separating them. The CDR3 covers 17 residues. The V gene's germline CDR1 is MNHNS and CDR2 SASEGT.

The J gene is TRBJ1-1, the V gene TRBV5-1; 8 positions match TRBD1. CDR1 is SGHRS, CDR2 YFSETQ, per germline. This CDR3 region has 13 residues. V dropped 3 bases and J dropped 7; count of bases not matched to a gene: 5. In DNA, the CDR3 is TGCGCCAGCAGCTCGCAGGGGGCGAATGAAGCTTTCTTT. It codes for CASSSQGANEAFF.

The CDR3 sequence is CASSVGTSGHNEQYF. DNA of the CDR3: TGTGCCAGCAGCGTCGGGACTAGCGGACACAATGAGCAGTACTTC. The V call is TRBV9, the J call TRBJ2-7; 11 nucleotides match TRBD2. This CDR3 is 15 amino acids long. The germline CDR1 and CDR2 sequences are SGDLS and YYNGEE. The junction had 8 bases not matched to a gene; V was cut back by 2 bases and J by 7 bases.

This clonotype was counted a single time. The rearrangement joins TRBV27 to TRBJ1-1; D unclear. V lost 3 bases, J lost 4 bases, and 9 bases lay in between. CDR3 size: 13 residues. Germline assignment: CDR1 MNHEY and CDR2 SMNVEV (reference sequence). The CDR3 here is CASSLGWGTEAFF. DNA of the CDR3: TGTGCCAGCAGTTTGGGGTGGGGCACTGAAGCTTTCTTT.

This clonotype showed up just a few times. The CDR3 bases are TGTGCCAGCAGTTTAAGGGACAGCAATAATGAAAAACTGTTTTTT. It encodes CASSLRDSNNEKLFF. The chain uses TRBV12-3 or TRBV12-4 and TRBJ1-4; 7 bases are a match to TRBD1. This CDR3 has 15 residues. V lost 2 bases to trimming and J lost 4 bases; unmatched junction nucleotides: 4.

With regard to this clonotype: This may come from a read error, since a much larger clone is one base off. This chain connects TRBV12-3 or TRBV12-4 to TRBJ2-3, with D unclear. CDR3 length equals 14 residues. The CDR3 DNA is TGTGCCAGCACCGGACCCTTTCCGGCAGATGCGCAGTATTTT. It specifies CASTGPFPADAQYF.

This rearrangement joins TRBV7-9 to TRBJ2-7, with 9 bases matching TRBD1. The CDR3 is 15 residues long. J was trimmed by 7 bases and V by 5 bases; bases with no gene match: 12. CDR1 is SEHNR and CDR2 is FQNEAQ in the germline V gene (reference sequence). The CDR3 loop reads CASSEPGQGSNEQYF. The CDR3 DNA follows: TGTGCCAGCAGCGAGCCGGGACAGGGATCCAATGAGCAGTACTTC.

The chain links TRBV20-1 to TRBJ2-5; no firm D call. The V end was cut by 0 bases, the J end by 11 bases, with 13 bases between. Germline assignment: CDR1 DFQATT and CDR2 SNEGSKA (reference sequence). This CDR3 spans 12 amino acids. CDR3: CSARDRINEQYF. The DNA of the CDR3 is TGCAGTGCTAGAGATCGCATCAATGAGCAGTACTTC.

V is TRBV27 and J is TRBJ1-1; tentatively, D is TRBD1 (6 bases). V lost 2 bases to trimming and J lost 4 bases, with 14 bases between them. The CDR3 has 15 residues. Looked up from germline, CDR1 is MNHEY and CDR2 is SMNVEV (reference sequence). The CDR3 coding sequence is TGTGCCAGCAGTTTAAGGCTTAGGGGGGGCACTGAAGCTTTCTTT. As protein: CASSLRLRGGTEAFF.

In DNA form, the CDR3 reads TGTGCCAGCGGAAGACCGAACACCGGGGAGCTGTTTTTT. This sequence encodes CASGRPNTGELFF. The chain recombines TRBV3-1 with TRBJ2-2, with no clear D. Per germline, CDR1 LGHDT and CDR2 YNNKEL (reference sequence). This CDR3 comprises 13 residues. The V end lost 8 bases, the J end lost 0 bases, and 7 bases lay between the germline ends.

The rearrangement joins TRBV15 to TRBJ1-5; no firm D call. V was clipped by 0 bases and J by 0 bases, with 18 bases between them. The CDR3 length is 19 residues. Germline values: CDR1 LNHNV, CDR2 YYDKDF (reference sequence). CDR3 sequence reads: CATSRDAPEQPYSNQPQHF. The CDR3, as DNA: TGTGCCACCAGCAGAGATGCCCCGGAACAGCCTTATAGCAATCAGCCCCAGCATTTT.

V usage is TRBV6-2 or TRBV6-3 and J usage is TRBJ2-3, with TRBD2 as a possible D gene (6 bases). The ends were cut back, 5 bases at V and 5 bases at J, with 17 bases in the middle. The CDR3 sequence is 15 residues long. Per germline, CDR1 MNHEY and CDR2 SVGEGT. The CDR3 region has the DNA TGTGCCAGCAGTACGGACTACCCCCACCGAGATACGCAGTATTTT. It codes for CASSTDYPHRDTQYF.

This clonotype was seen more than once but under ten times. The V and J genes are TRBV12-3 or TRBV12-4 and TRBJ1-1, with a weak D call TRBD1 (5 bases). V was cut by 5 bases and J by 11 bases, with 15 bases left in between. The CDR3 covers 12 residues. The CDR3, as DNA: TGTGCCAGCAGTGCAGACAGCACTTCTGCTTTCTTT. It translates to CASSADSTSAFF.

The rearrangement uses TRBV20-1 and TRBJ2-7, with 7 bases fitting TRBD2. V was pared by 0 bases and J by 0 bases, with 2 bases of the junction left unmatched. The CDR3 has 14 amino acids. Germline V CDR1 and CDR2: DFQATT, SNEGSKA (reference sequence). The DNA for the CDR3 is TGCAGTGCTAGAGATTGGGACTACTCCTACGAGCAGTACTTC. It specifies CSARDWDYSYEQYF.

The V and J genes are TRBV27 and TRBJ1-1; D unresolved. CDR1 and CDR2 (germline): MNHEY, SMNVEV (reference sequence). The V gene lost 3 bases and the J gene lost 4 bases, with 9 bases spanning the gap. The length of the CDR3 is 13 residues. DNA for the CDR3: TGTGCCAGCAGTTTCTCGGGGAGCACTGAAGCTTTCTTT. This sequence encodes CASSFSGSTEAFF.

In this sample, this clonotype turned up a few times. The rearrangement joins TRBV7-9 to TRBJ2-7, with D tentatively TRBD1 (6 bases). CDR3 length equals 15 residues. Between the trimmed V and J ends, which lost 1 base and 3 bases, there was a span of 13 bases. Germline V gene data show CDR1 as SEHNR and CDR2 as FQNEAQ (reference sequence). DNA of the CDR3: TGTGCCAGCAGCTTAGGTTACAGGGACGGCTACGAGCAGTACTTC. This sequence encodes CASSLGYRDGYEQYF. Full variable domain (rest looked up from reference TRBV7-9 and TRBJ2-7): DTGVSQNPRHKITKRGQNVTFRCDPISEHNRLYWYRQTLGQGPEFLTYFQNEAQLEKSRLLSDRFSAERPKGSFSTLEIQRTEQGDSAMYLCASSLGYRDGYEQYFGPGTRLTVT.

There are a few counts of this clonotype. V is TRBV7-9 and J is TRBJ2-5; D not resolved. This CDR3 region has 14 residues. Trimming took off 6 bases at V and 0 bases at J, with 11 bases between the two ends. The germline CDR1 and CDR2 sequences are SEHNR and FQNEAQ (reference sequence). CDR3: CASSSGEYQETQYF. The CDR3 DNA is TGTGCCAGCAGTTCCGGAGAATACCAAGAGACCCAGTACTTC.

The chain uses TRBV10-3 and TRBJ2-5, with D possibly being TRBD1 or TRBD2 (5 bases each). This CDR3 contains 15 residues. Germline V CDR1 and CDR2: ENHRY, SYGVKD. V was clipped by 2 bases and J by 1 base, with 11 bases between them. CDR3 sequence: CAISEMVGVQETQYF. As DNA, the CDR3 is TGTGCCATCAGTGAGATGGTGGGGGTCCAAGAGACCCAGTACTTC.

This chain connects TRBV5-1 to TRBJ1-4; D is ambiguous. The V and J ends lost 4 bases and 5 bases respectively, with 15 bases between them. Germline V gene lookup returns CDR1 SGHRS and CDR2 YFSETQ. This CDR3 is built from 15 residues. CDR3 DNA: TGCGCCAGCAGCCGATCCCCACAGACGAATGAAAAACTGTTTTTT. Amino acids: CASSRSPQTNEKLFF.

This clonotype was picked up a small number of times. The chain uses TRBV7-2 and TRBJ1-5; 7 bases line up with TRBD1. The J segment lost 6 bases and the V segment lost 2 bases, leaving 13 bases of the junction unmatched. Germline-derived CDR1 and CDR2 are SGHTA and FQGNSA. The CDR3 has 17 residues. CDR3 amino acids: CASSLTAVTGVFQPQHF. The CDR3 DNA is TGTGCCAGCAGCTTAACTGCGGTTACAGGGGTTTTTCAGCCCCAGCATTTT.

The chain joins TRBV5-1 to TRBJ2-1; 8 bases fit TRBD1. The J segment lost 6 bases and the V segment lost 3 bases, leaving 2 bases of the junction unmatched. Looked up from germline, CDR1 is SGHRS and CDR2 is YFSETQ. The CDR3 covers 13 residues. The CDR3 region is CASSWTGSNEQFF. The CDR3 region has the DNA TGCGCCAGCAGCTGGACAGGGAGCAATGAGCAGTTCTTC.

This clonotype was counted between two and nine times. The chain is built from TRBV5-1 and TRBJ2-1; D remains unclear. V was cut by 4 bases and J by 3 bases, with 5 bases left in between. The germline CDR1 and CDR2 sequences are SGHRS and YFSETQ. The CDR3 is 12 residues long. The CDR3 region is CASSIDYNEQFF. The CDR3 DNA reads TGCGCCAGCAGCATCGACTACAATGAGCAGTTCTTC. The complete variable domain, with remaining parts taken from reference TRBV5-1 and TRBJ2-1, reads KAGVTQTPRYLIKTRGQQVTLSCSPISGHRSVSWYQQTPGQGLQFLFEYFSETQRNKGNFPGRFSGRQFSNSRSEMNVSTLELGDSALYLCASSIDYNEQFFGPGTRLTVL.

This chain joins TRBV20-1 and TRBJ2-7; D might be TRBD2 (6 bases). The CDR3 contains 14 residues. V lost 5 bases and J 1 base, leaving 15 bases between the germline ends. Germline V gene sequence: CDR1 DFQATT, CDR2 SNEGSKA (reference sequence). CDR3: CSAPPRGESYEQYF. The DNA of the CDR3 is TGCAGTGCTCCGCCGCGGGGAGAATCCTACGAGCAGTACTTC.

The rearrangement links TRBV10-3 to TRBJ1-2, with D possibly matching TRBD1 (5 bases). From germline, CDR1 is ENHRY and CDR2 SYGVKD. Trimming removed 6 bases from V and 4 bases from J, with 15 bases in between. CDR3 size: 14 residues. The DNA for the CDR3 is TGTGCCATCAGGGAGAGGGTGGGGCTCTATGGCTACACCTTC. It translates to CAIRERVGLYGYTF.

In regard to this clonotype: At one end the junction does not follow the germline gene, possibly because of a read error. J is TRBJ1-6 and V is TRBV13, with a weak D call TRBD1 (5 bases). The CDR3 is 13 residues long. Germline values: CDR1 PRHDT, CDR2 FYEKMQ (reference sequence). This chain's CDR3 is CASSPQGGSPPHF. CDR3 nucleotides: TGTGCCAGCAGCCCTCAGGGCGGCTCACCCCCCCACTTT.

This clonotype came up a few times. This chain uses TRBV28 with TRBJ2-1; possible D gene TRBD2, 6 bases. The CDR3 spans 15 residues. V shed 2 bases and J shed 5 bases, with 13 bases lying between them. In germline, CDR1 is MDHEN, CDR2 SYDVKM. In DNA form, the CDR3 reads TGTGCCAGCAGTTTAGTCTTGTCGGGGGACAATGAGCAGTTCTTC. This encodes CASSLVLSGDNEQFF.

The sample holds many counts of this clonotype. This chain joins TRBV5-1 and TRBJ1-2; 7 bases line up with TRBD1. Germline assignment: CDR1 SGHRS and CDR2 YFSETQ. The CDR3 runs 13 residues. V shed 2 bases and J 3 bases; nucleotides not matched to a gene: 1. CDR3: CASSFGQDYGYTF. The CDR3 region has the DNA TGCGCCAGCAGCTTCGGACAGGACTATGGCTACACCTTC.

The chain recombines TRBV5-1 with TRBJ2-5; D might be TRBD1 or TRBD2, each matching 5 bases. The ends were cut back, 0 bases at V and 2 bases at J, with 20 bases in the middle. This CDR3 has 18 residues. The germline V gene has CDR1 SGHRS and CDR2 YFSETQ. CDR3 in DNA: TGCGCCAGCAGCTTGGCATATTCTGGGGCGAGGGTGCAAGAGACCCAGTACTTC. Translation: CASSLAYSGARVQETQYF.

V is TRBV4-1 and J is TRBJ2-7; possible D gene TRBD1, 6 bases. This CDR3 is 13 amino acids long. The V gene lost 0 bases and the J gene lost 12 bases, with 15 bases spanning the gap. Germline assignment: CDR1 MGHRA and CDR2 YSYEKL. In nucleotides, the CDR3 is TGCGCCAGCAGCCAAGAAGTAAGGGGGATAGTGTACTTC. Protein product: CASSQEVRGIVYF.